Below are 20 T cell receptor beta chains sequenced from a single sample in a study of T cells in Graves' hyperthyroidism and ophthalmopathy (dated by TCRdb to about 2019). The method behind the library was multiplex PCR. TCRdb names Illumina HiSeq 2000 as the instrument used. TCR beta CDR3 regions were amplified from RNA transcripts. The TCR CDR3 was subjected to a first round of RT-PCR using the HTBI primer set and the Qiagen OneStep RT-PCR kit. Through fastp at Q25 and MiXCR, TCRdb rebuilt clones from the public reads, retaining in-frame beta chains. Each CDR3 protein appears once, grouped with its most common genes and DNA. This sample holds a few hundred thousand distinct CDR3 sequences; around 16% were observed only once. The ten most abundant clones make up approximately 7% of the sample. Sequenced sample: blood. These receptors were collected from a woman aged 30 to 39 with Graves' hyperthyroidism.

The sample holds many counts of this clonotype. This chain uses TRBV6-1 with TRBJ2-7; 9 bases agree with TRBD1. Germline V gene data show CDR1 as MNHNS and CDR2 as SASEGT. The CDR3 sequence is 14 residues long. V lost 5 bases and J lost 2; bases outside the gene matches: 4. Written as DNA, the CDR3 is TGTGCCAGCAGTTATACAGGGGGCGCCTACGAGCAGTACTTC. It codes for CASSYTGGAYEQYF.

There are many counts of this clonotype. V and J are TRBV5-6 and TRBJ1-5, with unresolved D. Trimming took off 5 bases at V and 6 bases at J, with 12 bases between the two ends. CDR3 length: 13 residues. Per the germline V gene, CDR1 is SGHDT and CDR2 is YYEEEE. CDR3 nucleotide sequence: TGTGCCAGCAGTTTTGCGGGGATTCAGCCCCAGCATTTT. Its translation is CASSFAGIQPQHF.

In this sample, this clonotype turned up many times. V usage is TRBV7-2 and J usage is TRBJ2-1, with 8 nucleotides matching TRBD2. Per the germline V gene, CDR1 is SGHTA and CDR2 is FQGNSA. The CDR3 is 16 residues long. V gave up 2 bases and J gave up 2 bases; unmatched junction bases: 5. CDR3 DNA: TGTGCCAGCAGCTTATTGGGTAGCGGGGCCTACAATGAGCAGTTCTTC. It translates to CASSLLGSGAYNEQFF.

A note on this clonotype: A much larger clonotype is one base distant, so this may be a read error. The chain carries TRBV2 and TRBJ2-1, with a possible D match to TRBD2 (6 bases). CDR1 is SNHLY, CDR2 FYNNEI, per germline. The CDR3 loop spans 13 amino acids. The ends were cut back, 9 bases at V and 9 bases at J, with 18 bases in the middle. CDR3 DNA sequence: TGTGCCAGAGGGGCATTGCGGGGAGGTGAGCAGTTCTTC. It yields the protein CARGALRGGEQFF.

The chain combines TRBV5-6 with TRBJ1-1; 8 positions agree with TRBD1. This CDR3 comprises 17 residues. The germline CDR1 and CDR2 sequences are SGHDT and YYEEEE. The J segment lost 2 bases and the V segment lost 2 bases, leaving 11 bases of the junction unmatched. CDR3 protein: CASSFPTGAGINTEAFF. The CDR3 nucleotides are TGTGCCAGCAGCTTCCCGACAGGGGCAGGAATAAACACTGAAGCTTTCTTT. The variable domain in full, with the rest retrieved from reference TRBV5-6 and TRBJ1-1, is DAGVTQSPTHLIKTRGQQVTLRCSPKSGHDTVSWYQQALGQGPQFIFQYYEEEERQRGNFPDRFSGHQFPNYSSELNVNALLLGDSALYLCASSFPTGAGINTEAFFGQGTRLTVV.

At least ten counts were recorded for this clonotype. The V and J genes are TRBV3-1 and TRBJ1-2; D remains unclear. The CDR3 consists of 14 residues. Between the trimmed V and J ends, which lost 1 base and 6 bases, there was a span of 12 bases. The germline gives CDR1 LGHDT, CDR2 YNNKEL (reference sequence). The CDR3 region is CASSQGRARDGYTF. CDR3 in DNA: TGTGCCAGCAGCCAAGGAAGGGCTCGAGATGGCTACACCTTC.

This clonotype came up many times. The rearrangement uses TRBV7-9 and TRBJ2-1; 7 bases match TRBD1. The CDR3 runs 16 residues. Per the germline V gene, CDR1 is SEHNR and CDR2 is FQNEAQ (reference sequence). Losses at the gene ends were 2 bases for V and 3 bases for J; bases not matched to a gene: 7. The CDR3 protein is CASSLSGGPLYNEQFF. The DNA for the CDR3 is TGTGCCAGCAGCTTATCAGGGGGTCCCCTCTACAATGAGCAGTTCTTC.

This clonotype has just a few counts. This chain joins TRBV7-9 and TRBJ2-1, with no clear D. Germline V CDR1 and CDR2: SEHNR, FQNEAQ (reference sequence). The ends were cut back, 3 bases at V and 8 bases at J, with 11 bases in the middle. The CDR3 extends over 13 amino acids. The CDR3 bases are TGTGCCAGCAGCTTCCCGGGCTCCCATGAGCAGTTCTTC. Amino acid sequence: CASSFPGSHEQFF.

V is TRBV20-1 and J is TRBJ2-7; 13 bases line up with TRBD2. Germline-derived CDR1 and CDR2 are DFQATT and SNEGSKA (reference sequence). V shed 6 bases and J 3 bases; nucleotides not matched to a gene: 8. The CDR3 extends over 15 amino acids. CDR3 sequence reads: CSAETSGRAFYEQYF. The CDR3 nucleotides read TGCAGTGCCGAAACTAGCGGGAGGGCCTTCTACGAGCAGTACTTC.

The chain couples TRBV5-1 to TRBJ2-3, with D uncertain. Germline lookup yields CDR1 SGHRS and CDR2 YFSETQ. V dropped 2 bases and J dropped 2 bases, with 12 bases sitting between them. This CDR3 has 15 residues. The chain's CDR3 is CASSFGLGLTDTQYF. The CDR3 DNA reads TGCGCCAGCAGCTTTGGCTTAGGCCTCACAGATACGCAGTATTTT.

This clonotype has just a few counts. The chain is built from TRBV5-6 and TRBJ1-3; D gene unclear. This CDR3 contains 14 residues. Trimming stripped 8 bases from V and 1 base from J, with 13 bases between. The germline V gene encodes CDR1 SGHDT and CDR2 YYEEEE. The CDR3 sequence is CASRGLGSGNTIYF. The CDR3 DNA reads as TGTGCCAGTCGCGGGCTTGGGTCTGGAAACACCATATATTTT. Full variable domain (missing parts from reference TRBV5-6 and TRBJ1-3): DAGVTQSPTHLIKTRGQQVTLRCSPKSGHDTVSWYQQALGQGPQFIFQYYEEEERQRGNFPDRFSGHQFPNYSSELNVNALLLGDSALYLCASRGLGSGNTIYFGEGSWLTVV.

This clonotype was seen only a few times. The genes are TRBV24-1 and TRBJ2-1; the match to TRBD1 covers 10 bases. CDR1 is KGHDR, CDR2 SFDVKD, per germline. The CDR3 runs to 19 residues. The V gene end was trimmed by 3 bases and the J gene end by 1 base; junction bases not matched to a gene: 11. As DNA, the CDR3 is TGTGCCACCAGTGATAGGGGGTGGGACAGGGGAAATTCCTACAATGAGCAGTTCTTC. Its protein product is CATSDRGWDRGNSYNEQFF.

This clonotype has a handful of counts. The genes are TRBV4-3 and TRBJ2-1, with TRBD2 matching over 7 bases. CDR1 is LGHNA and CDR2 is YSLEER in the germline V gene. The length of the CDR3 is 14 residues. After removal of 0 bases from V and 7 bases from J, the junction contained 3 bases not matched to a gene. The CDR3 DNA follows: TGCGCCAGCAGCCAAGATCCTAGCGGAAATGAGCAGTTCTTC. Translating gives CASSQDPSGNEQFF.

This clonotype was seen ten or more times. The rearrangement joins TRBV6-5 to TRBJ1-4; tentatively, D is TRBD1 (5 bases). V was cut by 2 bases and J by 1 base, with 11 bases left in between. Per germline, CDR1 MNHEY and CDR2 SVGAGI. This CDR3 has 16 amino acids. CDR3 in DNA: TGTGCCAGCAGTTACCTAAGGGGCGGAACTAATGAAAAACTGTTTTTT. It is translated as CASSYLRGGTNEKLFF.

This clonotype has at least ten counts. This rearrangement joins TRBV24-1 to TRBJ2-5; D is possibly TRBD1 (5 bases). Germline values: CDR1 KGHDR, CDR2 SFDVKD. The CDR3 sequence is 14 residues long. V lost 6 bases and J 1 base, leaving 11 bases between the germline ends. The CDR3 region is CATSPWQGQETQYF. As DNA, the CDR3 is TGTGCCACCAGTCCTTGGCAGGGCCAAGAGACCCAGTACTTC.

The genes are TRBV7-2 and TRBJ2-7; the D gene is possibly TRBD1 (6 bases). Germline V gene lookup returns CDR1 SGHTA and CDR2 FQGNSA. There are 12 residues in the CDR3. V was clipped by 6 bases and J by 4 bases, with 10 bases between them. CDR3 coding DNA: TGTGCCAGCAGGCAAACAGGGTACGAGCAGTACTTC. Its translation: CASRQTGYEQYF.

This clonotype was found many times. V usage is TRBV5-5 and J usage is TRBJ2-1; TRBD2 matches 13 bases. This CDR3 is 16 amino acids long. Germline values: CDR1 SGHKS, CDR2 YYEKEE (reference sequence). The ends lost 4 bases at V and 8 bases at J; junction bases unmatched: 9. The CDR3 sequence: CASSERTSGRVDEQFF. The DNA for the CDR3 is TGTGCCAGCAGCGAAAGGACTAGCGGGAGAGTCGATGAGCAGTTCTTC.

This clonotype has only a few counts. This chain uses TRBV27 with TRBJ1-2; D is uncertain. Germline CDR1 reads MNHEY; CDR2 reads SMNVEV (reference sequence). This CDR3 has 11 residues. The germline V and J ends were trimmed by 8 bases and 7 bases, with 11 bases remaining between them. The CDR3 here is CASGPAGGYTF. The CDR3 nucleotides are TGTGCCAGCGGCCCCGCGGGTGGCTACACCTTC.

This clonotype appeared many times. V is TRBV7-9 and J is TRBJ2-7; D unclear. The V end was cut by 2 bases, the J end by 3 bases, with 8 bases between. Per the germline V gene, CDR1 is SEHNR and CDR2 is FQNEAQ (reference sequence). The CDR3 extends over 13 amino acids. The CDR3 loop is CASSLRGDYEQYF. The CDR3 nucleotides are TGTGCCAGCAGCTTACGCGGCGACTACGAGCAGTACTTC.

This clonotype was seen repeatedly, ten times or more. The chain employs TRBV27 and TRBJ1-1; D possibly corresponds to TRBD1 (6 bases). The CDR3 runs to 15 residues. Germline CDR1 reads MNHEY; CDR2 reads SMNVEV (reference sequence). Trimming removed 5 bases at V and 0 bases at J, with 13 bases between. This chain's CDR3 is CASSRRGGLNTEAFF. The CDR3 DNA reads as TGTGCCAGCAGTCGACGAGGGGGTTTGAACACTGAAGCTTTCTTT.